Following are 8 T cell receptor beta chains from one sample sequenced in a study of T cell changes during pregnancy in multiple sclerosis. Profiling relied on immunoSEQ multiplex PCR, and the TCRdb table lists in-frame clones only, not all of them. In the table there are 45,000 or so clones, 80% to 95% of which are singletons. This specimen was CD8+ T cells from peripheral blood mononuclear cells, taken after pregnancy. The source of these receptors is a female donor with multiple sclerosis, enrolled in a pregnancy study.

The CDR3 sequence: CASSLENRVFEDGYTF. CDR3 in DNA: TGTGCCAGCAGCCTGGAAAACAGGGTTTTTGAAGATGGCTACACCTTC. The V and J genes are TRBV11-2 and TRBJ1-2; D may be TRBD1 (6 bases). V lost 5 bases, J lost 6 bases, and 22 bases lay in between. The germline V gene encodes CDR1 SGHAT and CDR2 FQNNGV. The CDR3 loop spans 16 amino acids.

The chain uses TRBV6-5 and TRBJ1-1; a possible D gene is TRBD1 (6 bases). CDR3 size: 14 residues. Trimming took 4 bases from V and 6 from J, leaving 15 bases between them. Germline lookup yields CDR1 MNHEY and CDR2 SVGAGI. This CDR3 is CASSSSRSGAEAFF. The CDR3 coding sequence is TGTGCCAGCAGTTCTTCTCGTTCAGGGGCTGAAGCTTTCTTT.

This rearrangement joins TRBV7-6 to TRBJ2-5; TRBD1 agrees at 7 bases. The CDR3 is 14 amino acids. After removal of 4 bases from V and 5 bases from J, the junction contained 7 bases not matched to a gene. Germline V gene sequence: CDR1 SGHVS, CDR2 FNYEAQ. The CDR3 DNA sequence: TGTGCCAGCAGCTATACCGGGACAGTGGAGACCCAGTACTTC. It is translated as CASSYTGTVETQYF. The full variable domain, in which reference TRBV7-6 and TRBJ2-5 provide the parts outside the CDR3, is GAGVSQSPRYKVTKRGQDVALRCDPISGHVSLYWYRQALGQGPEFLTYFNYEAQQDKSGLPNDRFSAERPEGSISTLTIQRTEQRDSAMYRCASSYTGTVETQYFGPGTRLLVL.

The rearrangement joins TRBV30 to TRBJ1-2; D is perhaps TRBD1 (5 bases). The CDR3 is 14 residues long. V lost 1 base, J lost 5 bases, and 14 bases lay in between. Germline V gene sequence: CDR1 GTSNPN, CDR2 SVGIG (reference sequence). The CDR3 protein is CAWSEGGRAYGYTF. Here the CDR3 DNA reads TGTGCCTGGAGTGAGGGAGGCAGGGCTTATGGCTACACCTTC.

The table lists this clone with a few counts. V usage is TRBV6-4 and J usage is TRBJ2-2; tentative D call: TRBD2 (5 bases). Germline V gene sequence: CDR1 MRHNA, CDR2 SNTAGT. The length of the CDR3 is 13 residues. Trimming stripped 4 bases from V and 4 bases from J, with 7 bases between. The CDR3 is CASSAGSTGELFF. The CDR3, as DNA: TGTGCCAGCAGTGCGGGGAGCACCGGGGAGCTGTTTTTT.

This clone was seen only once. The chain recombines TRBV30 with TRBJ1-1; the match to TRBD1 covers 8 bases. CDR3 length: 14 amino acids. Germline lookup yields CDR1 GTSNPN and CDR2 SVGIG (reference sequence). J gave up 1 base and V 1 base, and 2 bases lay outside the gene matches. The CDR3 sequence is CAWSADRGNTEAFF. DNA for the CDR3: TGTGCCTGGAGTGCCGACAGGGGGAACACTGAAGCTTTCTTT.

This clone was detected once. V is TRBV12-5 and J is TRBJ2-5, with D perhaps matching TRBD2 (7 bases). V lost 1 base to trimming and J lost 2 bases, with 17 bases between them. The CDR3 is made up of 17 amino acids. Looked up from germline, CDR1 is LGHNT and CDR2 is FRNRAP. DNA of the CDR3: TGTGCTAGTGGTTTGGACCATCCGGGGGGCCCGCAAGAGACCCAGTACTTC. Protein product: CASGLDHPGGPQETQYF.

This clone appeared a single time. The chain joins TRBV5-4 to TRBJ1-1; unclear D gene. The CDR3 is made up of 16 amino acids. Trimming took off 3 bases at V and 3 bases at J, with 18 bases between the two ends. From germline, CDR1 is SGHNT and CDR2 YYREEE (reference sequence). The chain's CDR3 is CASSSPIWGGYTEAFF. The CDR3 coding sequence is TGTGCCAGCAGCTCCCCGATATGGGGAGGGTACACTGAAGCTTTCTTT.